These 14 T cell receptor beta chains originate from one sample sequenced in a study of CD8 T cells in ankylosing spondylitis. Study results and caveats: For ankylosing spondylitis blood, a TCR beta motif of under 10 highly homologous variants appeared characteristic.

MiXCR, run by TCRdb on the 5' RACE reads, gives a single entry per CDR3 protein. Counted here are just under 550,000 distinct CDR3 sequences, 10% to 15% occurring once; the ten biggest clones make up under 7.5%. Antigens for these TCRs are unknown. Sequencing was carried out using blood, either unsorted or a sorted T cell fraction (not recorded which). These receptors were obtained from a male donor with ankylosing spondylitis.

This clonotype was counted a few times. The genes are TRBV12-3 or TRBV12-4 and TRBJ2-3, with 10 nucleotides matching TRBD2. The CDR3 length is 16 residues. With V trimmed by 6 bases and J by 3 bases, 9 bases remained unmatched. The CDR3 spells CASSPWIAGGTDTQYF. As DNA, the CDR3 is TGTGCCAGCAGCCCCTGGATAGCGGGAGGAACAGATACGCAGTATTTT.

This chain uses TRBV7-6 with TRBJ1-2; 12 nucleotides match TRBD1. J gave up 3 bases and V 5 bases, and 10 bases lay outside the gene matches. The CDR3 loop spans 17 amino acids. Germline CDR1 and CDR2: SGHVS and FNYEAQ. CDR3 sequence: CASSAGTGGASDYGYTF. In DNA, the CDR3 is TGTGCCAGCAGCGCTGGGACAGGGGGCGCTTCGGACTATGGCTACACCTTC.

The chain has TRBV12-3 or TRBV12-4 and TRBJ1-2; D ambiguous. This CDR3 region has 13 residues. V lost 5 bases to trimming and J lost 4 bases, with 11 bases between them. Here the CDR3 DNA reads TGTGCCAGCAGTCCTGACGGGTCCTATGGCTACACCTTC. It translates to CASSPDGSYGYTF.

This clonotype was observed a handful of times. CDR3 region: CASGQGWDTEAFF. The CDR3 nucleotides read TGTGCCAGCGGCCAGGGTTGGGACACTGAAGCTTTCTTT. The genes are TRBV7-9 and TRBJ1-1; the D gene is possibly TRBD1 (5 bases). Per the germline V gene, CDR1 is SEHNR and CDR2 is FQNEAQ (reference sequence). Trimming took off 8 bases at V and 3 bases at J, with 13 bases between the two ends. The CDR3 runs to 13 residues.

The CDR3 spells CASSRIMNSNQPQHF. The CDR3 nucleotides are TGTGCCAGCAGCCGGATTATGAATAGCAATCAGCCCCAGCATTTT. V gene TRBV5-6 combines with J gene TRBJ1-5, with D unclear. V lost 4 bases, J lost 0 bases, and 11 bases lay in between. In germline, CDR1 is SGHDT, CDR2 YYEEEE. The CDR3 length is 15 residues.

The chain links TRBV5-1 to TRBJ2-5, with D possibly being TRBD1 or TRBD2 (5 bases each). From germline, CDR1 is SGHRS and CDR2 YFSETQ. The V end lost 6 bases, the J end lost 3 bases, and 18 bases lay between the germline ends. This CDR3 has 15 residues. CDR3: CASTQWGRDEETQYF. Here the CDR3 DNA reads TGCGCCAGCACCCAATGGGGCAGGGACGAAGAGACCCAGTACTTC.

This CDR3 reads CASSPTGTSGRGVDNEQFF. For the CDR3, the DNA is TGCGCCAGCAGCCCCACCGGGACTAGCGGGAGAGGTGTAGACAATGAGCAGTTCTTC. The rearrangement joins TRBV5-1 to TRBJ2-1; TRBD2 matches at 14 bases. The V and J ends lost 4 bases and 5 bases, in that order; junction bases with no gene match: 14. Per the germline V gene, CDR1 is SGHRS and CDR2 is YFSETQ. The CDR3 consists of 19 residues.

This clonotype was seen a handful of times. The gene calls are TRBV3-1 and TRBJ1-6; possible D gene TRBD1, 6 bases. Trimming removed 5 bases at V and 8 bases at J, with 16 bases between. Per germline, CDR1 LGHDT and CDR2 YNNKEL (reference sequence). This CDR3 has 15 residues. The CDR3 DNA follows: TGTGCCAGCAGCTTAGGGCAGGGGCCGGATTCACCCCTCCACTTT. This sequence encodes CASSLGQGPDSPLHF.

The sample holds a few counts of this clonotype. This chain connects TRBV20-1 to TRBJ2-5; D remains unclear. CDR1 and CDR2 from the germline V gene are DFQATT and SNEGSKA (reference sequence). V was trimmed by 5 bases and J by 3 bases, leaving 7 bases between them. This CDR3 is built from 11 residues. The CDR3 DNA reads as TGCAGTGCTTGGAACAAAGAGACCCAGTACTTC. Translated: CSAWNKETQYF.

This clonotype showed up just a few times. The V and J genes are TRBV29-1 and TRBJ1-1, with D tentatively TRBD1 (5 bases). The germline V gene has CDR1 SQVTM and CDR2 ANQGSEA. This CDR3 is 12 amino acids long. V was shortened by 0 bases and J by 4 bases, with 6 bases between the two germline ends. The chain's CDR3 is CSVEDGGTEAFF. The DNA of the CDR3 is TGCAGCGTTGAAGATGGGGGCACTGAAGCTTTCTTT.

The V call is TRBV5-1, the J call TRBJ2-7; 9 nucleotides agree with TRBD1. The CDR3 covers 16 residues. V lost 4 bases and J lost 2; bases outside the gene matches: 10. CDR1 is SGHRS, CDR2 YFSETQ, per germline. The CDR3 loop is CASSLEPGQGTYEQYF. The CDR3 DNA is TGCGCCAGCAGCCTGGAGCCGGGACAGGGCACCTACGAGCAGTACTTC. Based on the CDR3 plus reference TRBV5-1 and TRBJ2-7, the full variable domain is KAGVTQTPRYLIKTRGQQVTLSCSPISGHRSVSWYQQTPGQGLQFLFEYFSETQRNKGNFPGRFSGRQFSNSRSEMNVSTLELGDSALYLCASSLEPGQGTYEQYFGPGTRLTVT.

The chain joins TRBV15 to TRBJ2-7; TRBD1 might be the D (6 bases). Germline assignment: CDR1 LNHNV and CDR2 YYDKDF (reference sequence). This CDR3 has 14 amino acids. V dropped 3 bases and J dropped 3 bases, with 12 bases sitting between them. The CDR3 here is CATSRQGHDYEQYF. CDR3 nucleotide sequence: TGTGCCACCAGCAGGCAGGGACACGACTACGAGCAGTACTTC.

This clonotype has just a few counts. This chain connects TRBV29-1 to TRBJ1-2; 9 nucleotides agree with TRBD1. The length of the CDR3 is 12 residues. CDR1 is SQVTM and CDR2 is ANQGSEA in the germline V gene. V shed 7 bases, J shed 3 bases, and the junction held 3 bases outside the gene matches. Here the CDR3 DNA reads TGCAGCGGTTGGACAGGGGACTATGGCTACACCTTC. Its translation: CSGWTGDYGYTF.

CDR3 bases: TGTGCCAGCTCACCACCTGGGGGCGCGGCCGATACGCAGTATTTT. Translated: CASSPPGGAADTQYF. The genes are TRBV18 and TRBJ2-3; D perhaps matches TRBD1 (6 bases). Germline loops: CDR1 KGHSH, CDR2 LQKENI. The CDR3 is made up of 15 amino acids. V was shortened by 0 bases and J by 6 bases, with 13 bases between the two germline ends.